This T cell receptor (beta chain) is drawn from a study of T cells in Graves' hyperthyroidism and ophthalmopathy. TCR beta CDR3 region amplification was performed from RNA transcripts. Researchers ran a first-round RT-PCR on the TCR CDR3 using the HTBI primer set. TCRdb reprocessed the multiplex PCR reads with MiXCR, giving one entry per CDR3 protein. The sample yields around 420,000 distinct CDR3 sequences, 15% to 17% seen once. This clonotype was observed many times. Its cognate antigen is unknown. Patients aged 18 to 65 with hyperthyroidism were newly diagnosed, with duration under 2 months. Broader study findings: Clonotypes that were expanded in thyroid above 0.001 mostly appeared in blood too. A model of 13 V-J pairs discriminated ophthalmopathy from stable hyperthyroidism.

CDR3 length: 14 residues. Trimming took off 3 bases at V and 4 bases at J, with 12 bases between the two ends. The V gene's germline CDR1 is SNHLY and CDR2 FYNNEI. The TCR originated in a woman under 30 with Graves' hyperthyroidism. The rearrangement links TRBV2 to TRBJ1-2; D call uncertain. Source material: blood. DNA of the CDR3: TGTGCCAGCAGTGATTTGCGGGGTGGCTATGGCTACACCTTC. Its protein is CASSDLRGGYGYTF.